These 24 T cell receptor beta chains were all obtained from the same sample, sequenced in a study of CD8 T cell repertoires and HIV-1 epitope variants. Sequenced by immunoSEQ multiplex PCR; TCRdb stores in-frame clones only, minus some. The sample holds a few thousand clones; 50% to 75% are singletons and the top ten take under 55%. Their specific antigens are unknown. The sequencing sample was made of cultured CD8+ T cells derived from PBMCs. These receptors were collected from a male donor with HIV.

V usage is TRBV29-1 and J usage is TRBJ1-4, with 7 positions matching TRBD1. There are 14 residues in the CDR3. V lost 6 bases, J lost 5 bases, and 9 bases stayed unmatched. The germline CDR1 and CDR2 sequences are SQVTM and ANQGSEA. The chain's CDR3 is CSVQGEGSNEKLFF. The CDR3, as DNA: TGCAGCGTCCAGGGGGAGGGATCCAATGAAAAACTGTTTTTT.

J is TRBJ1-2 and V is TRBV4-3; 8 bases fit TRBD1. With 1 base clipped from V and 4 bases from J, the junction kept 5 bases outside the gene matches. CDR3 size: 15 residues. Germline V gene sequence: CDR1 LGHNA, CDR2 YSLEER. The CDR3: CASSQATGAFYGYTF. CDR3 bases: TGCGCCAGCAGCCAAGCGACAGGGGCCTTCTATGGCTACACCTTC.

This clone was picked up one time. The chain recombines TRBV6-1 with TRBJ2-3; the match to TRBD2 covers 13 bases. The CDR3 loop spans 16 amino acids. CDR1 and CDR2 (germline): MNHNS, SASEGT. V dropped 2 bases and J dropped 5; count of bases not matched to a gene: 4. The CDR3 DNA reads as TGTGCCAGCAGTGAACGACTAGCGGGGGGACTAGATACGCAGTATTTT. It codes for CASSERLAGGLDTQYF.

This clone came up a few times. This rearrangement joins TRBV5-4 to TRBJ2-5, with D possibly TRBD1 on 6 matching bases. Germline CDR1 reads SGHNT; CDR2 reads YYREEE (reference sequence). The CDR3 contains 12 residues. Trimming removed 8 bases from V and 2 bases from J, with 10 bases in between. The CDR3 coding sequence is TGTGCCAGTTGGGACACACAAGAGACCCAGTACTTC. It encodes CASWDTQETQYF.

This clone was seen more than once but under ten times. The chain employs TRBV6-5 and TRBJ2-3, with 10 bases identical to TRBD1. From germline, CDR1 is MNHEY and CDR2 SVGAGI. The CDR3 consists of 14 residues. V was clipped by 6 bases and J by 6 bases; unmatched bases: 6. CDR3 region: CASSPTGGRDTQYF. CDR3 DNA: TGTGCCAGCAGCCCGACAGGGGGCAGGGATACGCAGTATTTT.

J is TRBJ2-7 and V is TRBV28, with 10 bases matching TRBD2. V shed 6 bases, J shed 0 bases, and the junction held 17 bases outside the gene matches. There are 19 residues in the CDR3. From germline, CDR1 is MDHEN and CDR2 SYDVKM. CDR3 amino acids: CASSLTVRMGTSDSYEQYF. DNA of the CDR3: TGTGCCAGCAGCCTAACCGTTCGTATGGGGACTAGCGACTCCTACGAGCAGTACTTC.

This chain connects TRBV7-9 to TRBJ2-1; 9 nucleotides match TRBD1. The CDR3 length is 19 residues. Per the germline V gene, CDR1 is SEHNR and CDR2 is FQNEAQ (reference sequence). J lost 4 bases, V lost 5 bases, and 18 bases had no gene match. The CDR3 DNA reads as TGTGCCAGCAGCAAAGGGGACAGGGAAAGAAATGGAGGATACAATGAGCAGTTCTTC. Its translation: CASSKGDRERNGGYNEQFF.

V and J are TRBV5-1 and TRBJ2-7, with TRBD2 matching over 13 bases. With V trimmed by 6 bases and J by 4 bases, 1 base remained unmatched. The germline V gene encodes CDR1 SGHRS and CDR2 YFSETQ. The CDR3 totals 13 residues. CDR3 DNA: TGCGCCAGCAAGACTAGCGGGAGGTACGAGCAGTACTTC. Amino acid sequence: CASKTSGRYEQYF.

This chain connects TRBV9 to TRBJ2-3; either TRBD1 or TRBD2 may supply D (5 bases each). With 0 bases removed from V and 0 bases from J, the gap between germline ends came to 14 bases. Germline CDR1 and CDR2: SGDLS and YYNGEE. The CDR3 contains 17 residues. CDR3 DNA: TGTGCCAGCAGCGTAGGGACCGGGGCTAGCAGCACAGATACGCAGTATTTT. It is translated as CASSVGTGASSTDTQYF.

The CDR3 region has the DNA TGTGCCAGCAGCCCCGAGGGGGGGAGATACGAGCAGTACTTC. It specifies CASSPEGGRYEQYF. The chain uses TRBV9 and TRBJ2-7; possible D gene TRBD2, 7 bases. Trimming cost V 4 bases and J 4 bases, with 15 bases left between them. Germline V gene sequence: CDR1 SGDLS, CDR2 YYNGEE. This CDR3 is built from 14 residues. The full variable domain, in which reference TRBV9 and TRBJ2-7 provide the parts outside the CDR3, is DSGVTQTPKHLITATGQRVTLRCSPRSGDLSVYWYQQSLDQGLQFLIQYYNGEERAKGNILERFSAQQFPDLHSELNLSSLELGDSALYFCASSPEGGRYEQYFGPGTRLTVT.

The V gene is TRBV28, the J gene TRBJ2-7; D unresolved. Per the germline V gene, CDR1 is MDHEN and CDR2 is SYDVKM. The V end lost 1 base, the J end lost 0 bases, and 4 bases lay between the germline ends. This CDR3 is built from 13 residues. The CDR3 DNA is TGTGCCAGCAGTTTATACGGCTCCTACGAGCAGTACTTC. Amino acids: CASSLYGSYEQYF.

This rearrangement joins TRBV6-6 to TRBJ2-1; TRBD1 aligns across 10 bases. CDR1 is MNHNY, CDR2 SVGAGI, per germline (reference sequence). The CDR3 runs to 16 residues. The ends lost 2 bases at V and 5 bases at J; junction bases unmatched: 6. CDR3 amino acids: CASSYGGDRGHNEQFF. The CDR3 coding sequence is TGTGCCAGCAGTTACGGGGGGGACAGGGGCCACAATGAGCAGTTCTTC.

In its sample, this clone ranks as medium-sized. This sequence joins TRBV27 and TRBJ2-7; TRBD2 matches 11 bases. The V gene end was trimmed by 5 bases and the J gene end by 6 bases; junction bases not matched to a gene: 6. The CDR3 is 14 residues long. Germline loops: CDR1 MNHEY, CDR2 SMNVEV (reference sequence). Here the CDR3 reads CASSLIAGGPEQYF. DNA for the CDR3: TGTGCCAGCAGTCTCATAGCGGGAGGGCCCGAGCAGTACTTC.

This clone was counted a single time. This chain uses TRBV7-2 with TRBJ2-7; 7 nucleotides agree with TRBD1. In germline, CDR1 is SGHTA, CDR2 FQGNSA. This CDR3 comprises 15 residues. V shed 3 bases and J 5 bases; nucleotides not matched to a gene: 10. This CDR3 reads CASSFSGTAGDEQYF. Written as DNA, the CDR3 is TGTGCCAGCAGCTTTTCTGGGACAGCTGGCGACGAGCAGTACTTC.

The chain has TRBV7-9 and TRBJ2-5; D not certain. V lost 2 bases to trimming and J lost 8 bases, with 9 bases between them. The length of the CDR3 is 12 residues. In germline, CDR1 is SEHNR, CDR2 FQNEAQ (reference sequence). CDR3 amino acids: CASSLPPDTQYF. For the CDR3, the DNA is TGTGCCAGCAGCTTACCCCCCGACACCCAGTACTTC.

This sequence joins TRBV27 and TRBJ2-3, with 11 positions matching TRBD2. Trimming took 5 bases from V and 2 from J; bases not matched to a gene: 9. CDR1 is MNHEY, CDR2 SMNVEV, per germline (reference sequence). The CDR3 covers 17 residues. The CDR3 DNA reads TGTGCCAGCAGTACCCAGGCTAGCGGGAGGCTCACAGATACGCAGTATTTT. The encoded protein is CASSTQASGRLTDTQYF.

This clone has a handful of counts. This chain links TRBV27 with TRBJ1-1, with no clear D. The germline CDR1 and CDR2 sequences are MNHEY and SMNVEV (reference sequence). V lost 4 bases, J lost 2 bases, and 14 bases lay in between. The CDR3 totals 15 residues. Here the CDR3 DNA reads TGTGCCAGCAGTTCCCTATTTACAGTAAACACTGAAGCTTTCTTT. It translates to CASSSLFTVNTEAFF.

This clone was counted a few times. This sequence joins TRBV9 and TRBJ1-1; tentatively, D is TRBD1 (5 bases). Germline V gene lookup returns CDR1 SGDLS and CDR2 YYNGEE. This CDR3 has 16 residues. V was cut by 4 bases and J by 1 base, with 17 bases left in between. CDR3 DNA: TGTGCCAGCAGCCCCAACGGGGGAGGAACGAACACTGAAGCTTTCTTT. Translating it yields CASSPNGGGTNTEAFF.

This clone came up a few times. The gene calls are TRBV6-5 and TRBJ1-2; tentative D call: TRBD1 (5 bases). The CDR3 length is 12 residues. The germline gives CDR1 MNHEY, CDR2 SVGAGI. Trimming took 5 bases from V and 3 from J, leaving 7 bases between them. The chain's CDR3 is CASSDSYYGYTF. Here the CDR3 DNA reads TGTGCCAGCAGTGACAGCTACTATGGCTACACCTTC.

V gene TRBV6-6 combines with J gene TRBJ1-1, with TRBD1 identical over 10 bases. The CDR3 has 14 residues. The V gene end was trimmed by 8 bases and the J gene end by 0 bases; junction bases not matched to a gene: 3. Germline CDR1 is MNHNY and CDR2 is SVGAGI (reference sequence). The CDR3 coding sequence is TGTGCCAGCCAAGACAGGGGGCTGAACACTGAAGCTTTCTTT. This encodes CASQDRGLNTEAFF.

V gene TRBV6-5 combines with J gene TRBJ2-3; D unclear. Trimming took off 0 bases at V and 1 base at J, with 11 bases between the two ends. This CDR3 is 16 amino acids long. Germline V lookup: CDR1 MNHEY, CDR2 SVGAGI. CDR3 protein: CASSYSTDPRTDTQYF. The CDR3 nucleotides are TGTGCCAGCAGTTACTCTACGGACCCTCGCACAGATACGCAGTATTTT.

The rearrangement joins TRBV19 to TRBJ2-3, with D unclear. Per germline, CDR1 LNHDA and CDR2 SQIVND (reference sequence). V was trimmed by 8 bases and J by 0 bases, leaving 9 bases between them. This CDR3 is 13 amino acids long. CDR3 coding DNA: TGTGCCAGTTCTTCGTTTAGCACAGATACGCAGTATTTT. This encodes CASSSFSTDTQYF.

The rearrangement uses TRBV27 and TRBJ1-2; D may be TRBD1 (6 bases). Between the trimmed V and J ends, which lost 3 bases and 4 bases, there was a span of 18 bases. Per the germline V gene, CDR1 is MNHEY and CDR2 is SMNVEV (reference sequence). The CDR3 covers 16 residues. CDR3 loop: CASSFSGGQGRYGYTF. The CDR3 nucleotides read TGTGCCAGCAGTTTCTCCGGAGGGCAGGGGCGCTATGGCTACACCTTC.

The V call is TRBV19, the J call TRBJ1-2, with no clear D. V was cut by 5 bases and J by 8 bases, with 12 bases left in between. This CDR3 region has 12 residues. CDR1 and CDR2 from the germline V gene are LNHDA and SQIVND (reference sequence). The CDR3 sequence is CASSPGPRGYTF. The CDR3 DNA follows: TGTGCCAGTAGTCCTGGACCAAGAGGCTACACCTTC.